Listed here are 6 T cell receptor beta chains from one sample, sequenced in a study of beta chain features in type 1 diabetes. Study outcomes and limitations: TCRB CDR3s were moderately but significantly shorter in Type 1 diabetes patients in all four CD4+ subsets.

Antigens of these TCRs are unknown. Expressed TCRB transcripts were sequenced because the isolated RNA had all been reverse transcribed beforehand. The data were produced by immunoSEQ multiplex PCR, yet TCRdb's version contains in-frame clones alone and is incomplete. The sample carries over 200,000 clones, approximately 11% recorded once. Sequencing used naive CD4+ T cells from blood. These TCRs come from a man aged 30 to 45 with type 1 diabetes.

This clone turned up a few times. The chain combines TRBV29-1 with TRBJ2-2; TRBD1 matches 7 bases. Trimming took 6 bases from V and 7 from J; bases not matched to a gene: 8. The CDR3 has 13 residues. CDR1 and CDR2 (germline): SQVTM, ANQGSEA. This CDR3 reads CSVFTGAGGELFF. CDR3 nucleotides: TGCAGCGTATTCACAGGGGCTGGCGGGGAGCTGTTTTTT.

V gene TRBV4-2 combines with J gene TRBJ2-2; 7 nucleotides match TRBD2. The germline V gene encodes CDR1 LGHNA and CDR2 YNFKEQ. The V segment lost 6 bases and the J segment 3 bases; nucleotides outside the gene matches: 4. The CDR3 totals 14 residues. The CDR3 region has the DNA TGTGCCAGCAGAGGGGCGGGGGACACCGGGGAGCTGTTTTTT. Translated, it gives CASRGAGDTGELFF.

This clone was seen only a few times. V gene TRBV4-2 combines with J gene TRBJ1-2; D possibly corresponds to TRBD1 (5 bases). Germline CDR1 is LGHNA and CDR2 is YNFKEQ. The CDR3 contains 15 residues. V lost 1 base and J 1 base, leaving 10 bases between the germline ends. CDR3 loop: CASSQVRAFNYGYTF. The CDR3 coding sequence is TGTGCCAGCAGCCAAGTCAGGGCCTTTAACTATGGCTACACCTTC.

The chain links TRBV20-1 to TRBJ2-7; a weak D match, TRBD1 (7 bases). Looked up from germline, CDR1 is DFQATT and CDR2 is SNEGSKA (reference sequence). The CDR3 covers 11 residues. Trimming removed 6 bases from V and 2 bases from J, with 8 bases in between. The CDR3 protein is CSARGAYEQYF. As DNA, the CDR3 is TGCAGTGCCAGGGGGGCCTACGAGCAGTACTTC.

The chain couples TRBV29-1 to TRBJ1-1; unclear D gene. Deletions cut 3 bases from V and 0 bases from J, with 8 bases between. CDR3 length equals 13 residues. In germline, CDR1 is SQVTM, CDR2 ANQGSEA. CDR3 amino acids: CSVDSTLNTEAFF. In nucleotides, the CDR3 is TGCAGCGTTGATAGTACGCTGAACACTGAAGCTTTCTTT.

The V call is TRBV30, the J call TRBJ2-1; 12 nucleotides line up with TRBD2. This CDR3 has 15 amino acids. The J segment lost 3 bases and the V segment lost 4 bases, leaving 4 bases of the junction unmatched. Germline values: CDR1 GTSNPN, CDR2 SVGIG (reference sequence). In DNA form, the CDR3 reads TGTGCCTGGAACCGACTAGCGGGGGACTACAATGAGCAGTTCTTC. Translated, it gives CAWNRLAGDYNEQFF.